The clone carrying this T cell receptor beta chain has at least ten counts. Its specificity is unknown. In the authors' methods: CDR3 was compared across clinicopathological groups, and the resulting differences were used to build a distant-metastasis classifier for papillary thyroid cancer. TCRdb reassembled clones from the PCR reads with MiXCR. TCRdb's processing, not the authors', yielded these V and J calls. The data hold around 16,000 clones, with roughly 13% observed a single time. CDR3 length equals 15 residues. Per germline, CDR1 SGHVS and CDR2 FQNEAQ. The V and J ends lost 5 bases and 2 bases respectively, with 15 bases between them. Ahead of thyroid surgery, no patient had received treatment of any kind. The source of the sample is a study of metastatic and nonmetastatic thyroid tumors. Study-level background: The study looked at repertoires side by side in blood and in tumor or nodule tissue from malignant and benign thyroid patients. Regarding the study as a whole: According to reports, the diversity of TCR beta was significantly higher in malignant thyroid tumors than in benign nodules, and this held in both blood and tumor samples.

V gene TRBV7-8 combines with J gene TRBJ2-5; perhaps TRBD2 as D (6 bases). The sample taken for sequencing was blood. This receptor was taken from a female donor with papillary thyroid cancer or a benign thyroid nodule (not recorded which). Some clones in this sample may be carry-over from other donors' samples. The CDR3 loop reads CASSAELAIQETQYF. As DNA, the CDR3 is TGTGCCAGCAGCGCCGAACTAGCAATACAAGAGACCCAGTACTTC.